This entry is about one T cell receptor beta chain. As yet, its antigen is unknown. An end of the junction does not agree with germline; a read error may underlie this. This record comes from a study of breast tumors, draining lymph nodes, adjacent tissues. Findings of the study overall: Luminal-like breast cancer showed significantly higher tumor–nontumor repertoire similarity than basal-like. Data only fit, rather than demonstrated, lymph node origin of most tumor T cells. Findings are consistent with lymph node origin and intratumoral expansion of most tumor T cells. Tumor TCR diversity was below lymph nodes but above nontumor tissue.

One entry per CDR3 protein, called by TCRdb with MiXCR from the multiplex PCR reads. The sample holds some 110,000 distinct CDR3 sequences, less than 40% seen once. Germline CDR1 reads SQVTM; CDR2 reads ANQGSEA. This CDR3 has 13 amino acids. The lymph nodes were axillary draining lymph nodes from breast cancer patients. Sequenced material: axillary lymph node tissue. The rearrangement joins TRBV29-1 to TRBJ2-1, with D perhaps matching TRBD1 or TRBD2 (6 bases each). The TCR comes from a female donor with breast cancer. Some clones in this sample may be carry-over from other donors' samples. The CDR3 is CSVVPGAWNGEVF. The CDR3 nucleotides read TGCAGCGTTGTTCCGGGGGCCTGGAATGGAGAGGTCTTC.